These 19 T cell receptor beta chains were sequenced from one sample in a study of blood T cells in healthy people across ages (dated by TCRdb to between 2014 and 2017). Library prep was done by 5' RACE. Data came from an Illumina HiSeq 2500. A second PCR of about 7 to 12 cycles was performed with a sample-barcoded 5' primer and a J-beta primer mix. TCRdb itself trimmed the public reads at Q25 with fastp, ran MiXCR and retained productive beta chains. When rows share a CDR3 protein, they turn into one entry using the most common DNA and genes. This sample holds 870,000 or so distinct CDR3 sequences; 29% were observed only once. Clones ranked in the top ten supply about 18% of the sample. The material sequenced was blood. The receptors derive from a woman of 80 years or more in good health.

The table lists this clonotype with many counts. The rearrangement uses TRBV20-1 and TRBJ1-2; 9 nucleotides agree with TRBD1. CDR1 and CDR2 from the germline V gene are DFQATT and SNEGSKA (reference sequence). Trimming at V came to 2 bases and at J to 4 bases, leaving 5 bases not matched to a gene. The CDR3 runs to 14 residues. CDR3 residues: CSARLGTGIYGYTF. The CDR3 DNA reads TGCAGTGCTAGACTCGGGACAGGGATCTATGGCTACACCTTC.

This clonotype was counted at least ten times. The genes are TRBV7-2 and TRBJ2-1; D is perhaps TRBD1 or TRBD2 (7 bases each). This CDR3 has 16 amino acids. Germline V gene lookup returns CDR1 SGHTA and CDR2 FQGNSA. V was pared by 4 bases and J by 4 bases, with 17 bases between. The CDR3: CASSSLSGTVYNEQFF. The CDR3 DNA is TGTGCCAGCAGCTCCTTAAGCGGGACAGTTTACAATGAGCAGTTCTTC.

This clonotype was observed a handful of times. V is TRBV10-3 and J is TRBJ1-1; D not certain. CDR3 length equals 14 residues. CDR1 is ENHRY and CDR2 is SYGVKD in the germline V gene. The germline V and J ends were trimmed by 7 bases and 2 bases, with 14 bases remaining between them. The CDR3 region is CAIKAQVSNTEAFF. DNA of the CDR3: TGTGCCATCAAGGCCCAGGTTAGTAACACTGAAGCTTTCTTT.

This clonotype came up a few times. This sequence joins TRBV7-2 and TRBJ1-4; D is uncertain. CDR1 is SGHTA and CDR2 is FQGNSA in the germline V gene. V lost 3 bases, J lost 8 bases, and 13 bases lay in between. This CDR3 is 14 amino acids long. CDR3 region: CASSFFGGGEKLFF. The CDR3 DNA reads TGTGCCAGCAGCTTTTTTGGAGGAGGGGAAAAACTGTTTTTT.

This clonotype was found a few times. The chain has TRBV21-1 and TRBJ2-7; the DNA was not compared with TRBD1, the D call given in the table. TRBV21-1 is a pseudogene segment. The CDR3 loop spans 15 amino acids. The CDR3 region has the DNA TGTGCCAGCGGAATTCGGACAGGGCTCTCCTACGAGCAGTACTTC. The encoded protein is CASGIRTGLSYEQYF.

About this clonotype: The junction departs from germline at one end; a sequencing error may be responsible. The chain links TRBV5-1 to TRBJ2-3; TRBD1 matches 9 bases. The CDR3 loop spans 15 amino acids. Germline V gives CDR1 SGHRS, CDR2 YFSETQ. The DNA for the CDR3 is TGCGCTAGCAGCGTACTCGGACAGGGGTCTGATACGCGGTATTTT. Encoded protein: CASSVLGQGSDTRYF.

This clonotype occurred many times. This chain links TRBV2 with TRBJ1-5; D remains ambiguous. The CDR3 covers 16 residues. Germline assignment: CDR1 SNHLY and CDR2 FYNNEI. Between the trimmed V and J ends, which lost 1 base and 4 bases, there was a span of 14 bases. CDR3 coding DNA: TGTGCCAGCAGTGAAGTGGGCAGGAGCCTTAATCAGCCCCAGCATTTT. It encodes CASSEVGRSLNQPQHF.

This rearrangement joins TRBV5-1 to TRBJ2-1, with 11 positions matching TRBD2. CDR1 is SGHRS, CDR2 YFSETQ, per germline. V shed 4 bases, J shed 6 bases, and the junction held 9 bases outside the gene matches. The CDR3 is made up of 16 amino acids. CDR3 amino acids: CASSLLSGGAPNEQFF. The DNA for the CDR3 is TGCGCCAGCAGCCTACTTAGCGGGGGGGCCCCCAATGAGCAGTTCTTC.

This clonotype has a count of ten or more. The chain joins TRBV6-5 to TRBJ2-1; TRBD2 matches at 11 bases. From germline, CDR1 is MNHEY and CDR2 SVGAGI. The CDR3 is made up of 17 amino acids. V was pared by 2 bases and J by 4 bases, with 7 bases of the junction left unmatched. The CDR3 loop is CASSYPNSGGAYNEQFF. The DNA for the CDR3 is TGTGCCAGCAGTTACCCGAATAGCGGGGGGGCTTACAATGAGCAGTTCTTC.

This clonotype has a count of ten or more. The gene calls are TRBV27 and TRBJ2-5; unclear D gene. Trimming took 6 bases from V and 7 from J, leaving 9 bases between them. The germline V gene has CDR1 MNHEY and CDR2 SMNVEV (reference sequence). The CDR3 has 11 residues. CDR3 DNA sequence: TGTGCCAGCAGCAAAGGCGGGACCCAGTACTTC. It translates to CASSKGGTQYF.

This clonotype has only a few counts. The chain has TRBV12-3 or TRBV12-4 and TRBJ2-6; D perhaps matches TRBD1 (6 bases). This CDR3 is 18 amino acids long. Trimming stripped 2 bases from V and 1 base from J, with 15 bases between. The CDR3 DNA sequence: TGTGCCAGCAGTTTAAAAGGGGGATCCTGGTCTGGGGCCAACGTCCTGACTTTC. It codes for CASSLKGGSWSGANVLTF.

The sample holds many counts of this clonotype. The V gene is TRBV6-5, the J gene TRBJ2-1; D uncertain. The germline V and J ends were trimmed by 0 bases and 5 bases, with 14 bases remaining between them. Germline CDR1 and CDR2: MNHEY and SVGAGI. This CDR3 has 16 amino acids. CDR3 in amino acids: CASSYSLGKVNNEQFF. CDR3 DNA sequence: TGTGCCAGCAGTTACTCGCTAGGGAAAGTGAACAATGAGCAGTTCTTC.

The genes are TRBV12-3 or TRBV12-4 and TRBJ2-1; possible D gene TRBD2, 6 bases. This CDR3 is built from 13 residues. V was cut by 2 bases and J by 10 bases, with 12 bases left in between. The CDR3, as DNA: TGTGCCAGCAGTTTAACGGATCGGGGGGAGCAGTTCTTC. Its protein product is CASSLTDRGEQFF.

The sample holds a few counts of this clonotype. V and J are TRBV18 and TRBJ2-4, with D maybe TRBD1 (5 bases). The CDR3 totals 16 residues. The V gene's germline CDR1 is KGHSH and CDR2 LQKENI. Deletions cut 3 bases from V and 2 bases from J, with 14 bases between. The CDR3 DNA reads TGTGCCAGCTCACCGGCGGCAGGGTATACCAAAAACATTCAGTACTTC. Its translation is CASSPAAGYTKNIQYF.

The sample holds many counts of this clonotype. V gene TRBV7-2 combines with J gene TRBJ1-6; 8 nucleotides align to TRBD1. The junction had 5 bases not matched to a gene; V was cut back by 5 bases and J by 8 bases. Germline CDR1 is SGHTA and CDR2 is FQGNSA. This CDR3 is 14 amino acids long. CDR3 sequence (DNA): TGTGCCAGCAGCCTGACAGGGGCGTATTCACCCCTCCACTTT. It specifies CASSLTGAYSPLHF.

CDR3 nucleotide sequence: TGCAGTGCTAGAGACCGAGCTAGCGGGGGACCCAATGAGCAGTTCTTC. Amino acids: CSARDRASGGPNEQFF. This sequence joins TRBV20-1 and TRBJ2-1, with 10 nucleotides matching TRBD2. The CDR3 covers 16 residues. V dropped 0 bases and J dropped 6; count of bases not matched to a gene: 8. Germline lookup yields CDR1 DFQATT and CDR2 SNEGSKA (reference sequence).

At least ten counts were recorded for this clonotype. The rearrangement joins TRBV6-5 to TRBJ2-7; TRBD1 aligns across 7 bases. Germline V gene data show CDR1 as MNHEY and CDR2 as SVGAGI. The CDR3 is made up of 12 amino acids. With 9 bases clipped from V and 2 bases from J, the junction kept 4 bases outside the gene matches. DNA for the CDR3: TGTGCCAGATCCGGGACAGCCTACGAGCAGTACTTC. Protein: CARSGTAYEQYF.

The genes are TRBV7-2 and TRBJ1-2; D is perhaps TRBD1 (5 bases). This CDR3 contains 14 residues. Per germline, CDR1 SGHTA and CDR2 FQGNSA. Trimming took 0 bases from V and 6 from J, leaving 11 bases between them. The CDR3 sequence is CASSLAWQGDGYTF. The CDR3 bases are TGTGCCAGCAGCTTAGCCTGGCAGGGAGATGGCTACACCTTC.

This clonotype was counted a few times. A much larger clone lies a single base off, so this may be a read error. The rearrangement links TRBV3-1 to TRBJ2-3; D is perhaps TRBD1 or TRBD2 (6 bases each). The length of the CDR3 is 16 residues. Germline V gene sequence: CDR1 LGHDT, CDR2 YNNKEL (reference sequence). V was clipped by 6 bases and J by 0 bases, with 16 bases between them. The DNA of the CDR3 is TGTGCCAGCAGTCCGCTGTGGGGGGCGAGCACAGATACGCAGTATTTT. Encoded protein: CASSPLWGASTDTQYF.